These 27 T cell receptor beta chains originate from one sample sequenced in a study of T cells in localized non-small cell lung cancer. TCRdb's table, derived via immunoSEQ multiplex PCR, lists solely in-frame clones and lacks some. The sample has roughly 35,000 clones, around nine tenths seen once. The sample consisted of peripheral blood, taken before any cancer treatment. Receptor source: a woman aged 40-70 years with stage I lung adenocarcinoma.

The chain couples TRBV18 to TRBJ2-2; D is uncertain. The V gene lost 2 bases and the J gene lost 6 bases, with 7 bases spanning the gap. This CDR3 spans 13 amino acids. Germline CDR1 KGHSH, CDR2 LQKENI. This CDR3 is CASSPSQSGELFF. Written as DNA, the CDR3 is TGTGCCAGCTCACCAAGCCAGTCCGGGGAGCTGTTTTTT. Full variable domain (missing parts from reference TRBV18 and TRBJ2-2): NAGVMQNPRHLVRRRGQEARLRCSPMKGHSHVYWYRQLPEEGLKFMVYLQKENIIDESGMPKERFSAEFPKEGPSILRIQQVVRGDSAAYFCASSPSQSGELFFGEGSRLTVL.

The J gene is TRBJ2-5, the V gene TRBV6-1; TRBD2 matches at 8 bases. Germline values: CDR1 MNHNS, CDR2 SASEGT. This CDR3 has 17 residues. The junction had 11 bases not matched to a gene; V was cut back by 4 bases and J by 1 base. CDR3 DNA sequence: TGTGCCAGCAGTGGGGGGCGGGGGGCCGCCTTCCAAGAGACCCAGTACTTC. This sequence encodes CASSGGRGAAFQETQYF.

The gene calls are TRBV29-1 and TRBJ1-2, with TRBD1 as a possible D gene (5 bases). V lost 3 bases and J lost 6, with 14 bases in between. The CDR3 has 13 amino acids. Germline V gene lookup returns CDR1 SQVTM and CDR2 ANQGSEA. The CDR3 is CSVDHQGGDGYTF. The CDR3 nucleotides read TGCAGCGTTGATCATCAGGGAGGCGATGGCTACACCTTC.

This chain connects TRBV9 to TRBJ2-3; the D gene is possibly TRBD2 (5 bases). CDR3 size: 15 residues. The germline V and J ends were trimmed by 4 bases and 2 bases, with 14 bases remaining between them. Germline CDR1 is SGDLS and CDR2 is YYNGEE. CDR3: CASSFSGSITDTQYF. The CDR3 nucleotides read TGTGCCAGCAGCTTCAGCGGATCCATCACAGATACGCAGTATTTT.

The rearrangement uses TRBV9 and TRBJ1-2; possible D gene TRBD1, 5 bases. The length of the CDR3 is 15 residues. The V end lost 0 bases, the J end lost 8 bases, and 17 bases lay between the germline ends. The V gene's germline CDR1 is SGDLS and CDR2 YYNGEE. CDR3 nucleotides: TGTGCCAGCAGCGTAGGTGGGACGGCTCTTGGCGGCTACACCTTC. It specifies CASSVGGTALGGYTF.

CDR3 DNA: TGTGCCAGCAGCTTCTGGCAAAATTCACCCCTCCACTTT. Residues: CASSFWQNSPLHF. The V gene is TRBV5-4, the J gene TRBJ1-6, with unresolved D. V lost 2 bases and J lost 7, with 7 bases in between. The CDR3 length is 13 residues. Germline values: CDR1 SGHNT, CDR2 YYREEE (reference sequence).

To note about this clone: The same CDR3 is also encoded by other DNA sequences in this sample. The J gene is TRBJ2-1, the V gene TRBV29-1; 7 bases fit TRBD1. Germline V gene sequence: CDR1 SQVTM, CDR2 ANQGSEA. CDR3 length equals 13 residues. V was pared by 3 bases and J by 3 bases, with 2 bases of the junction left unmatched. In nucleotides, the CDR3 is TGCAGCGTTGAGGGGACAGACTACAATGAGCAGTTCTTC. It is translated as CSVEGTDYNEQFF.

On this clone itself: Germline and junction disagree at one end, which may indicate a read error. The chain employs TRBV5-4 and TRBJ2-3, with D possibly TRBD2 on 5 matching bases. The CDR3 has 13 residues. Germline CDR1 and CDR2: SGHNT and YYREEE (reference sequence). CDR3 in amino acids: CASGFWGADTQYF. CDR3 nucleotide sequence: TGTGCCAGCGGCTTCTGGGGAGCAGATACGCAGTATTTT. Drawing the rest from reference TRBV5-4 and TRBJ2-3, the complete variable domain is ETGVTQSPTHLIKTRGQQVTLRCSSQSGHNTVSWYQQALGQGPQFIFQYYREEENGRGNFPPRFSGLQFPNYSSELNVNALELDDSALYLCASGFWGADTQYFGPGTRLTVL.

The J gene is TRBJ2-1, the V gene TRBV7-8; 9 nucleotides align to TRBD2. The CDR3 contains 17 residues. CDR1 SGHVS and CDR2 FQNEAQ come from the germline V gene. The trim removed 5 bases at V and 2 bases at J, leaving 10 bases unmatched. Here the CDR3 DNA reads TGTGCCAGCAGCGCAGGTCCTAGCGGGGCCGCCTACAATGAGCAGTTCTTC. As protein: CASSAGPSGAAYNEQFF.

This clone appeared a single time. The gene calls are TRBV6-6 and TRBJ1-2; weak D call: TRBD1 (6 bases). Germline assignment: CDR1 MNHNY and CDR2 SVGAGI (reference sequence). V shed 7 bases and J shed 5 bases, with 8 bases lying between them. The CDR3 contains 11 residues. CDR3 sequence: CASMGAYGYTF. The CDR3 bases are TGTGCCAGCATGGGGGCATATGGCTACACCTTC.

CDR3 sequence reads: CASSSQQGMGDTQYF. In nucleotides, the CDR3 is TGTGCCAGCAGCTCCCAGCAGGGAATGGGAGATACGCAGTATTTT. The gene calls are TRBV7-2 and TRBJ2-3, with D perhaps TRBD1 (5 bases). Trimming removed 4 bases from V and 5 bases from J, with 16 bases in between. Germline-derived CDR1 and CDR2 are SGHTA and FQGNSA. The CDR3 is made up of 15 amino acids. The variable domain in full, with the rest retrieved from reference TRBV7-2 and TRBJ2-3, is GAGVSQSPSNKVTEKGKDVELRCDPISGHTALYWYRQSLGQGLEFLIYFQGNSAPDKSGLPSDRFSAERTGGSVSTLTIQRTQQEDSAVYLCASSSQQGMGDTQYFGPGTRLTVL.

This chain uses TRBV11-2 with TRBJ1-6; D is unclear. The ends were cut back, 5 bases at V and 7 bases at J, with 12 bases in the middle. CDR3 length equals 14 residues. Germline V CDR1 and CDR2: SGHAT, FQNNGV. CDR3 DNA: TGTGCCAGCAGCCCCTGGATTGCGAATTCACCCCTCCACTTT. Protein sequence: CASSPWIANSPLHF.

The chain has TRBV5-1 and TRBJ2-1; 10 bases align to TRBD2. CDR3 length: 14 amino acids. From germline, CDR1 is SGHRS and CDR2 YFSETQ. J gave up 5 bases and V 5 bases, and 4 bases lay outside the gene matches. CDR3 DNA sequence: TGCGCCAGCAGTTTAGCGGGGGGACACAATGAGCAGTTCTTC. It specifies CASSLAGGHNEQFF.

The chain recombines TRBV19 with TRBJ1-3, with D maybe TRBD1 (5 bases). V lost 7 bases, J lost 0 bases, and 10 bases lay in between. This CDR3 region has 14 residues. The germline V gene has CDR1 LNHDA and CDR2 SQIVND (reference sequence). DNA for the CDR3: TGTGCCAGTACCCTACAGGTCTCTGGAAACACCATATATTTT. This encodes CASTLQVSGNTIYF.

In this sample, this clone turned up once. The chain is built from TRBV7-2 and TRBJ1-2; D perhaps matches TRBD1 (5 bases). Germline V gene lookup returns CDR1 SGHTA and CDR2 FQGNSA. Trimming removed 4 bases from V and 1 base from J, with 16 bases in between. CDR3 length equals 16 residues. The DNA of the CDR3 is TGTGCCAGCAGCTCCAGGCTCCCGACAGTTAACTATGGCTACACCTTC. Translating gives CASSSRLPTVNYGYTF.

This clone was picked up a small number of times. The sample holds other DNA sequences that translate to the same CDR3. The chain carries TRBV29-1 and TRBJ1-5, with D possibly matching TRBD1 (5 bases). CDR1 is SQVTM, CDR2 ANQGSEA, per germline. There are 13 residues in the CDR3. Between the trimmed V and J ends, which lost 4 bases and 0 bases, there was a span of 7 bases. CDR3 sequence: CSVAQDSNQPQHF. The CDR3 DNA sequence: TGCAGCGTTGCACAGGATAGCAATCAGCCCCAGCATTTT.

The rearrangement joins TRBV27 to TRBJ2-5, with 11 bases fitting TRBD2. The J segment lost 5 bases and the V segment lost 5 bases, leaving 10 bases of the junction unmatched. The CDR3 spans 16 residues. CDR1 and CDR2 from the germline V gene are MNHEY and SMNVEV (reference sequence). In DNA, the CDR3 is TGTGCCAGCAGTCTGGGCCGACTAGCGGGGTGGGAGACCCAGTACTTC. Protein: CASSLGRLAGWETQYF.

CDR3 amino acids: CASSLGDSRYQETQYF. CDR3 bases: TGTGCCAGCAGCCTAGGGGACAGCCGCTACCAAGAGACCCAGTACTTC. J is TRBJ2-5 and V is TRBV7-8; 7 nucleotides match TRBD1. V was pared by 5 bases and J by 0 bases, with 9 bases of the junction left unmatched. The CDR3 has 16 amino acids. CDR1 is SGHVS and CDR2 is FQNEAQ in the germline V gene.

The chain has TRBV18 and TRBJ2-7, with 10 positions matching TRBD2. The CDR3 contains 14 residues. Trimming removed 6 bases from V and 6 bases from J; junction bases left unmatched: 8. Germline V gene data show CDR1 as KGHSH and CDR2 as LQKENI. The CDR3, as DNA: TGTGCCAGCTCGCCGGGGCTAGCGGGGGCCGAGCAGTACTTC. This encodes CASSPGLAGAEQYF.

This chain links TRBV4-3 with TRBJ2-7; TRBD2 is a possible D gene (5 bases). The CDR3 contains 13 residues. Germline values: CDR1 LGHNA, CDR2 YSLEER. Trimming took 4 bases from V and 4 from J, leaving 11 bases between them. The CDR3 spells CASSPRLTYEQYF. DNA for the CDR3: TGCGCCAGCAGCCCCCGACTAACTTACGAGCAGTACTTC.

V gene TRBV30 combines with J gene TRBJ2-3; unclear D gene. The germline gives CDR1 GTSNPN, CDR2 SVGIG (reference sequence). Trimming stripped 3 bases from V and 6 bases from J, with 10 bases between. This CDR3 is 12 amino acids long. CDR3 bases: TGTGCCTGGAGCCGTATGGGGGATACGCAGTATTTT. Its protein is CAWSRMGDTQYF.

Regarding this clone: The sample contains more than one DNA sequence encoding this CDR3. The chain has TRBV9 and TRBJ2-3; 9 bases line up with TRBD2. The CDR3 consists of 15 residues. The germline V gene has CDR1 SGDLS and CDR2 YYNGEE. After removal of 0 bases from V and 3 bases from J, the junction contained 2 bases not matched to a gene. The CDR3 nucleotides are TGTGCCAGCAGCGTAGTGGCGGGGGGGACAGATACGCAGTATTTT. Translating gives CASSVVAGGTDTQYF. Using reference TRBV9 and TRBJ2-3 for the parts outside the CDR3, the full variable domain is DSGVTQTPKHLITATGQRVTLRCSPRSGDLSVYWYQQSLDQGLQFLIQYYNGEERAKGNILERFSAQQFPDLHSELNLSSLELGDSALYFCASSVVAGGTDTQYFGPGTRLTVL.

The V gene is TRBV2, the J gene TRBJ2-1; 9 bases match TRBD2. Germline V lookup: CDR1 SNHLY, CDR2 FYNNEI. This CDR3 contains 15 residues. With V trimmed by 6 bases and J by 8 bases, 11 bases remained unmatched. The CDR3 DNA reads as TGTGCCAGCAGGATGTCGGGACTAGCCTCCCATGAGCAGTTCTTC. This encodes CASRMSGLASHEQFF.

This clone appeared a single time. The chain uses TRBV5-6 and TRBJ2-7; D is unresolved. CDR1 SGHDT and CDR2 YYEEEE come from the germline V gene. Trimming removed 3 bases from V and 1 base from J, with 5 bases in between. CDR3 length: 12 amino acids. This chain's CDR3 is CASSSSSYEQYF. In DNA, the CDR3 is TGTGCCAGCAGCTCCTCTTCCTACGAGCAGTACTTC.

The CDR3 protein is CASGAPRAEAFF. Here the CDR3 DNA reads TGTGCTAGTGGAGCTCCCAGGGCTGAAGCTTTCTTT. The gene calls are TRBV12-5 and TRBJ1-1; D might be TRBD1 (5 bases). CDR3 size: 12 residues. V was cut by 6 bases and J by 6 bases, with 11 bases left in between. Germline values: CDR1 LGHNT, CDR2 FRNRAP.

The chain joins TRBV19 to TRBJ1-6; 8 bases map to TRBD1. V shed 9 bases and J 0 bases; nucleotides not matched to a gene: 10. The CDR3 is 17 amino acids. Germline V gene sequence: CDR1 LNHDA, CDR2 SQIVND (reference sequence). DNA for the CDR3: TGTGCCAGCAGACAGGGGTCGATGAGCTCCTATAATTCACCCCTCCACTTT. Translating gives CASRQGSMSSYNSPLHF.

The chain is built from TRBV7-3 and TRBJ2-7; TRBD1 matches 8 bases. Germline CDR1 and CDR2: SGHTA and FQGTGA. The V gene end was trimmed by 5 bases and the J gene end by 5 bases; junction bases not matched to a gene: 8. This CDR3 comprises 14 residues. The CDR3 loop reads CASSAVPGGNEQYF. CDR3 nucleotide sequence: TGTGCCAGCAGCGCAGTCCCAGGGGGCAACGAGCAGTACTTC.